A selection of T cell receptor beta chains follows, all from one sample in a study of PD-1 blockade in classical Hodgkin lymphoma. Using immunoSEQ multiplex PCR, the repertoire was profiled, and TCRdb retains in-frame clones only, with some absent. The table has some 27,000 clones, about 82% seen once; the top ten hold about 0.59%. Sequencing used CD4+ T cells from blood, obtained before the fourth cycle of nivolumab. The receptors here all came from a human donor with classical Hodgkin lymphoma. Both conserved end residues are part of each CDR3. Each record gives: V gene, J gene, clone size, CDR3 protein. Rows give clone size only sometimes, using once, few, many, or a class for an expanded clone.

TRBV6-5,TRBJ1-1,-,CASRSPTEMNTEAFF
TRBV5-1,TRBJ2-3,-,CASSLGGRTDTQYF
TRBV6-6,TRBJ1-1,once,CASNTQNRRNTEAFF
TRBV5-1,TRBJ1-1,-,CASSNGQLNTEAFF
TRBV7-2,TRBJ2-3,-,CASSRGLAGGTDTQYF
TRBV6-5,TRBJ1-2,-,CASRRTGEANYGYTF
TRBV7-9,TRBJ2-7,-,CASSSIPGQGSLEQYF
TRBV4-1,TRBJ1-1,few,CASSQAVLVTEAFF
TRBV4-2,TRBJ2-5,-,CASSQETSKETQYF
TRBV7-9,TRBJ2-3,-,CATLPFALGGTTDTQYF
TRBV12-2,TRBJ1-5,-,CASLRIGTAESNQPQHF
TRBV30,TRBJ1-6,-,CAWSVGNSPLHF
TRBV2,TRBJ1-4,-,CASSLDRPNEKLFF
TRBV6-5,TRBJ2-1,once,CASRRLAGAYNEQFF
TRBV5-1,TRBJ2-5,-,CASSSWGGETQYF
TRBV5-1,TRBJ2-2,-,CASSTGSGELFF
TRBV6-1,TRBJ2-1,-,CASKVFGNNEQFF
TRBV6-5,TRBJ1-2,-,CASSRTDRVEGYTF
TRBV5-1,TRBJ1-4,-,CASSQGGQNEKLFF
TRBV6-1,TRBJ2-7,few,CASSDYEQYF
TRBV19,TRBJ2-5,-,CASSAYTSGGETQYF
TRBV5-1,TRBJ2-7,-,CASSLEGLSSYEQYF
TRBV5-1,TRBJ2-1,once,CASSLAAGTGPNEQFF
TRBV18,TRBJ1-1,-,CASSPGINGEEAFF
TRBV7-9,TRBJ1-1,-,CASSHRGSVDTEAFF
TRBV19,TRBJ2-2,-,CASTFGQGSGELFF
TRBV28,TRBJ1-2,-,CASSLGTLYGYTF
TRBV5-1,TRBJ2-5,-,CASSLAGPDGETQYF
TRBV29-1,TRBJ2-3,-,CSVGIAEATQYF
TRBV6-5,TRBJ1-5,-,CASNPGGAIYQPQHF
TRBV29-1,TRBJ2-2,-,CSGSSYANTGELFF
TRBV5-1,TRBJ1-2,-,CASSLALGQGAHTF
TRBV7-9,TRBJ1-2,few,CASSAGQGYGYTF
TRBV5-1,TRBJ1-4,-,CASSLAGTGGEKLFF
TRBV5-4,TRBJ2-1,few,CASSSPLSSGGAYNEQFF
TRBV5-1,TRBJ2-5,-,CASSSLQAGGDKETQYF
TRBV25-1,TRBJ1-2,-,CASSELARAGGYTF
TRBV5-1,TRBJ1-4,-,CASSLTGPPGEKLFF
TRBV30,TRBJ1-5,-,CAWSVGRGSQITNQPQHF
TRBV7-9,TRBJ2-7,-,CASSLYSRGPSSYEQYF
TRBV4-2,TRBJ2-2,-,CASSQVTGDPGELFF
TRBV5-1,TRBJ1-2,-,CASSRPQGAEGYTF
TRBV2,TRBJ1-6,-,CASIRQGPLSPLHF
TRBV19,TRBJ2-7,once,CASRRTPGQGYEQYF
TRBV6-1,TRBJ2-5,-,CASIWGAGVEETQYF
TRBV6-5,TRBJ1-2,-,CASRPPGTKGHGYTF
TRBV30,TRBJ2-7,-,CAWSVAGTEFFREQYF
TRBV30,TRBJ2-7,once,CAWGGRSYEQYF
TRBV29-1,TRBJ1-2,-,CSVEDSGRYGYTF
TRBV4-2,TRBJ2-7,-,CASSLQGGSYEQYF
TRBV6-1,TRBJ2-1,-,CASSEEWRGAEQFF
TRBV11-1,TRBJ1-6,few,CASSLGARGYSPLHF
TRBV5-1,TRBJ2-1,few,CASSTDLAGGGNEQFF